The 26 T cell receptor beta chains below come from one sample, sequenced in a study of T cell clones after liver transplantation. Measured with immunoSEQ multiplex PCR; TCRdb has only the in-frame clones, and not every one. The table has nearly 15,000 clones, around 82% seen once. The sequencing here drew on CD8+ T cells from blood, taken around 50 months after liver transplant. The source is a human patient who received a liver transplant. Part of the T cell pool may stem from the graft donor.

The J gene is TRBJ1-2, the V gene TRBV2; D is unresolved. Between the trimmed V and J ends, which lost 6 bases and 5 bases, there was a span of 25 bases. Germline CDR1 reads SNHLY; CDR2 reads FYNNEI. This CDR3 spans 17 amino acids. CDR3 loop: CASSPRTPTGDRYGYTF. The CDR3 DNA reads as TGTGCCAGCAGCCCCCGGACTCCCACGGGCGACCGTTATGGCTACACCTTC.

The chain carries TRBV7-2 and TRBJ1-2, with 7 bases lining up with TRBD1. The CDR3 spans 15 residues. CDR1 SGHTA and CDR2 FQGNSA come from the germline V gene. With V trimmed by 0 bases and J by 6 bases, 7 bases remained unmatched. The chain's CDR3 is CASSLAPTGRNGYTF. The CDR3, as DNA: TGTGCCAGCAGCTTAGCGCCGACAGGGAGAAATGGCTACACCTTC.

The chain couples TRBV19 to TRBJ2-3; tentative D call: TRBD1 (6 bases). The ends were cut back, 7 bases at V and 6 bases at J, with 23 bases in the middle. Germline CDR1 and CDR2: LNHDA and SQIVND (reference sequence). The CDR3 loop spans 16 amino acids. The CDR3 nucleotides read TGTGCCAGTACGGTACCGGGACAAAATATGAGGGATACGCAGTATTTT. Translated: CASTVPGQNMRDTQYF.

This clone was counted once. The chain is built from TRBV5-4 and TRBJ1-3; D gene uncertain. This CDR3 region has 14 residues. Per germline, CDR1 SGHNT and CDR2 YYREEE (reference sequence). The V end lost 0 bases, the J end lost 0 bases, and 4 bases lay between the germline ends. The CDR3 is CASSLGGSGNTIYF. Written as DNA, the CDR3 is TGTGCCAGCAGCTTGGGGGGCTCTGGAAACACCATATATTTT.

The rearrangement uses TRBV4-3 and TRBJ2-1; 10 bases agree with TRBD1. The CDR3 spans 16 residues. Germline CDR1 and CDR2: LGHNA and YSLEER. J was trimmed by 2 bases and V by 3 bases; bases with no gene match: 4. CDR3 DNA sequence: TGCGCCAGCAGCCAGGACGGGACAGGGGCCTACAATGAGCAGTTCTTC. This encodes CASSQDGTGAYNEQFF.

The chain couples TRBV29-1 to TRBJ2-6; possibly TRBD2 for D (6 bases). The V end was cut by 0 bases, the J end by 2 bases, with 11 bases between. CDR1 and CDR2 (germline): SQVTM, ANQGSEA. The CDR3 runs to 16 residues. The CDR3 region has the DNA TGCAGCGTTGAAGACCCTAGCGTACCTGGGGCCAACGTCCTGACTTTC. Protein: CSVEDPSVPGANVLTF. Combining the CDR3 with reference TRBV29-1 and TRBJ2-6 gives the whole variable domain SAVISQKPSRDICQRGTSLTIQCQVDSQVTMMFWYRQQPGQSLTLIATANQGSEATYESGFVIDKFPISRPNLTFSTLTVSNMSPEDSSIYLCSVEDPSVPGANVLTFGAGSRLTVL.

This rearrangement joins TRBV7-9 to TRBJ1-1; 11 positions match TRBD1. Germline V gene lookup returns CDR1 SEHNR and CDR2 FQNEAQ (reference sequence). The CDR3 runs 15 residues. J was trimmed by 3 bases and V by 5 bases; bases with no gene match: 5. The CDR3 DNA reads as TGTGCCAGCAGCGCGGGACAGGGGGGCCACACTGAAGCTTTCTTT. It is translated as CASSAGQGGHTEAFF.

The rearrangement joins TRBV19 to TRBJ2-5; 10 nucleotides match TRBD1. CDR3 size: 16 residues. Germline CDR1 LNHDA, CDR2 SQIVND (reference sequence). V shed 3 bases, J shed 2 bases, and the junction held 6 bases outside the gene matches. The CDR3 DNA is TGTGCCAGTAGTATCGGGACAGGGGCCCCACAAGAGACCCAGTACTTC. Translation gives CASSIGTGAPQETQYF.

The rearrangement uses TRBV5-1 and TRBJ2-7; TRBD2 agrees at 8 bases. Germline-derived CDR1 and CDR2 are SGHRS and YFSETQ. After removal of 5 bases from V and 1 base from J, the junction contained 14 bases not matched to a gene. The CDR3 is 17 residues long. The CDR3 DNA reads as TGCGCCAGCAGAAGGACCCCGGCGGGGGGCGCGTCCTACGAGCAGTACTTC. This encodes CASRRTPAGGASYEQYF. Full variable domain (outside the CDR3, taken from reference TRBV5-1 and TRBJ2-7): KAGVTQTPRYLIKTRGQQVTLSCSPISGHRSVSWYQQTPGQGLQFLFEYFSETQRNKGNFPGRFSGRQFSNSRSEMNVSTLELGDSALYLCASRRTPAGGASYEQYFGPGTRLTVT.

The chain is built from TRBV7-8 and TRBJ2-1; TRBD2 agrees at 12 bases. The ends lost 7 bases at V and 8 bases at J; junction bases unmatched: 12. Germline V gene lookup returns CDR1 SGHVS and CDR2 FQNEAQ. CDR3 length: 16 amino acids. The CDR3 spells CASNLLAGGPLDEQFF. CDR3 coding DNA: TGTGCCAGCAATCTTCTAGCGGGAGGGCCTCTAGATGAGCAGTTCTTC.

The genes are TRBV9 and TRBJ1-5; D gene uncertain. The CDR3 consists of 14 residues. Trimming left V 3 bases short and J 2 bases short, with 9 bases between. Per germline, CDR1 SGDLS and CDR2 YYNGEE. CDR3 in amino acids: CASSADGGNQPQHF. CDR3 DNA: TGTGCCAGCAGCGCCGACGGAGGCAATCAGCCCCAGCATTTT.

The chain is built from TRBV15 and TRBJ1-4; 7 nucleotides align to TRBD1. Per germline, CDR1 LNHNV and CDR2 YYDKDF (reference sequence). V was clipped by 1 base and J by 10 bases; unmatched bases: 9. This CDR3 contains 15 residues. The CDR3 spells CATSRVLRGRGKLFF. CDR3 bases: TGTGCCACCAGCAGAGTTCTCAGGGGGAGAGGAAAACTGTTTTTT.

The CDR3 is CASTVAGGTDTQYF. The CDR3 bases are TGTGCCAGCACCGTGGCGGGAGGCACAGATACGCAGTATTTT. The chain recombines TRBV6-6 with TRBJ2-3; 7 positions match TRBD2. The ends lost 7 bases at V and 1 base at J; junction bases unmatched: 5. This CDR3 region has 14 residues. CDR1 and CDR2 from the germline V gene are MNHNY and SVGAGI (reference sequence).

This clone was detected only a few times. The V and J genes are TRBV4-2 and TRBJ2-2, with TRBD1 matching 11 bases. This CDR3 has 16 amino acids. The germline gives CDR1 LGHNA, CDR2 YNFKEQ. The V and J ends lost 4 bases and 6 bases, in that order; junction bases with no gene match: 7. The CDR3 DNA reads TGTGCCAGCAGCCCCCTGGGGACAGGGGGGGCCGGGGAGCTGTTTTTT. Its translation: CASSPLGTGGAGELFF.

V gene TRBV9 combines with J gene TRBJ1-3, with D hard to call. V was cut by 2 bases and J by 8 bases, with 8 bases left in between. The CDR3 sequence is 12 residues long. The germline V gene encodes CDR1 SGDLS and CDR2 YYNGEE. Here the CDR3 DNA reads TGTGCCAGCAGCGTCGCTGCGGACACCATATATTTT. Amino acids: CASSVAADTIYF. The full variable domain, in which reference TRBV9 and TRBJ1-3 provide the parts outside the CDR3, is DSGVTQTPKHLITATGQRVTLRCSPRSGDLSVYWYQQSLDQGLQFLIQYYNGEERAKGNILERFSAQQFPDLHSELNLSSLELGDSALYFCASSVAADTIYFGEGSWLTVV.

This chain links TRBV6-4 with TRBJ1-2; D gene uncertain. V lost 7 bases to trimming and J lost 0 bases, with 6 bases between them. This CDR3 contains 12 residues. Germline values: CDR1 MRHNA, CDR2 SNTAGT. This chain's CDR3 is CASNITNYGYTF. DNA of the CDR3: TGTGCCAGCAATATTACTAACTATGGCTACACCTTC.

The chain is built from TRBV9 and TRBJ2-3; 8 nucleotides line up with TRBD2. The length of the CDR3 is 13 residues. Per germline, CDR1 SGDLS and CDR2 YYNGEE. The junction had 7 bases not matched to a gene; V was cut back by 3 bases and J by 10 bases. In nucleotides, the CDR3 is TGTGCCAGCAGCGATTACAGCGGGGGCGCGCAGTATTTT. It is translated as CASSDYSGGAQYF.

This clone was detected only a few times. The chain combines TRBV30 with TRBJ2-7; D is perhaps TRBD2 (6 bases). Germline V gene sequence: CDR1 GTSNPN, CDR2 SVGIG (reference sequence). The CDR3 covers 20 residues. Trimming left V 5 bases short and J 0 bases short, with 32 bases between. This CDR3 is CAWEDMVTIGSLGSSYEQYF. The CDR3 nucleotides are TGTGCCTGGGAAGACATGGTGACTATCGGGAGCCTAGGAAGCTCCTACGAGCAGTACTTC. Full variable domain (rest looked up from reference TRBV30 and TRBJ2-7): SQTIHQWPATLVQPVGSPLSLECTVEGTSNPNLYWYRQAAGRGLQLLFYSVGIGQISSEVPQNLSASRPQDRQFILSSKKLLLSDSGFYLCAWEDMVTIGSLGSSYEQYFGPGTRLTVT.

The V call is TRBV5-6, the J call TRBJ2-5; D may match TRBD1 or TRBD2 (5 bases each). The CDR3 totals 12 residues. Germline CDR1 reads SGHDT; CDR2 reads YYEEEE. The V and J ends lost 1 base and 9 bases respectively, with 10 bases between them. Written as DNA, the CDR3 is TGTGCCAGCAGCTTGTTGACAGCGGCCCAGTACTTC. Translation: CASSLLTAAQYF.

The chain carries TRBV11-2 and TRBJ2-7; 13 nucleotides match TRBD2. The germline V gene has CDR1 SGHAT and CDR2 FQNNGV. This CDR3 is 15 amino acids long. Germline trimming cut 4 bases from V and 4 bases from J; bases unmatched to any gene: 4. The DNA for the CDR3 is TGTGCCAGCAGCTACACTAGCGGGAGGGTTTACGAGCAGTACTTC. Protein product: CASSYTSGRVYEQYF.

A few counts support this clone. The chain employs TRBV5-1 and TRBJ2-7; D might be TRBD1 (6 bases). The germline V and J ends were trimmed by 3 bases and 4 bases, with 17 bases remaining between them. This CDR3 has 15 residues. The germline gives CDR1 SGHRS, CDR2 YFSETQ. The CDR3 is CASSSDRWALYEQYF. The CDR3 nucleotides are TGCGCCAGCAGCTCTGACAGGTGGGCACTTTACGAGCAGTACTTC. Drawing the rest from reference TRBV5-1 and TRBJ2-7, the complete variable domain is KAGVTQTPRYLIKTRGQQVTLSCSPISGHRSVSWYQQTPGQGLQFLFEYFSETQRNKGNFPGRFSGRQFSNSRSEMNVSTLELGDSALYLCASSSDRWALYEQYFGPGTRLTVT.

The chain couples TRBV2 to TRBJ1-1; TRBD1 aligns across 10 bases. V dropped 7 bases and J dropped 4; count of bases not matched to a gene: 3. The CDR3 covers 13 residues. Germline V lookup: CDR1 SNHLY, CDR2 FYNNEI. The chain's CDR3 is CASIWTGGTEAFF. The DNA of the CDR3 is TGTGCCAGCATATGGACAGGGGGCACTGAAGCTTTCTTT.

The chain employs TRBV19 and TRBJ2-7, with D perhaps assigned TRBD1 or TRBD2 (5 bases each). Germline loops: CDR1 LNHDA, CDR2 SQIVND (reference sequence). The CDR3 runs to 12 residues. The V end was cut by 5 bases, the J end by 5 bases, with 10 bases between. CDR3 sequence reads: CASSAPGHEQYF. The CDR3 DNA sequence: TGTGCCAGTAGTGCACCGGGACACGAGCAGTACTTC.

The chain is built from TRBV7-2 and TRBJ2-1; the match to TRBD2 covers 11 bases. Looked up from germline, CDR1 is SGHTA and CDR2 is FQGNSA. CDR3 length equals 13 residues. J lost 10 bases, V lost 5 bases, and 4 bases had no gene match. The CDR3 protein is CASSPPSGGEQFF. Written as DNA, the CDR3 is TGTGCCAGCAGCCCGCCTAGCGGGGGGGAGCAGTTCTTC.

The CDR3 nucleotides read TGTGCCAGAAGCCTCATGCGCTGGAACTATGGCTACACCTTC. This sequence encodes CARSLMRWNYGYTF. The gene calls are TRBV5-3 and TRBJ1-2; D unresolved. TRBV5-3 is filed as an ORF, its function uncertain. V was shortened by 4 bases and J by 2 bases, with 12 bases between the two germline ends. The CDR3 runs to 14 residues.

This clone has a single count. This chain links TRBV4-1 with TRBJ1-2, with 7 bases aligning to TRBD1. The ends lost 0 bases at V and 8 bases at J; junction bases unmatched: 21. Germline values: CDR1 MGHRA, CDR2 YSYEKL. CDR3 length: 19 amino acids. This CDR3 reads CASSQDEGDHRGFLGGYTF. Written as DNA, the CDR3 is TGCGCCAGCAGCCAAGATGAGGGGGATCACAGGGGTTTTTTAGGAGGCTACACCTTC.